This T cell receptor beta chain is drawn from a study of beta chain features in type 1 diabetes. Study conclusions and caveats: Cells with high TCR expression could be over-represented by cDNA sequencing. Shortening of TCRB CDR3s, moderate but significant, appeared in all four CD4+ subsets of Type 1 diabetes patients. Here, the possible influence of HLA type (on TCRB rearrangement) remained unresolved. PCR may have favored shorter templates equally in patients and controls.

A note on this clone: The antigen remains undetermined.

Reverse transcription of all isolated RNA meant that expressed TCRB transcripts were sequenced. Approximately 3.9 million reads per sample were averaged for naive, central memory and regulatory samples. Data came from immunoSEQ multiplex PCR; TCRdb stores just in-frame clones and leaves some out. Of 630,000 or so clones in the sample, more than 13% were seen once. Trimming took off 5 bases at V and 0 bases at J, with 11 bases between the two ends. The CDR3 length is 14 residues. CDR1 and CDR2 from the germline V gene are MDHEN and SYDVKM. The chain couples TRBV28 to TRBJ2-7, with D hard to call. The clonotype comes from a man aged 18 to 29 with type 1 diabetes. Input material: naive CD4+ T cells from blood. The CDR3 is CASSRTVLSYEQYF. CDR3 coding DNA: TGTGCCAGCAGTCGTACGGTCCTCTCCTACGAGCAGTACTTC.